This T cell receptor (beta chain) was identified in a study of blood T cells in healthy people across ages. General observations from the study: Researchers said unsorted PBMCs prevented a conclusive naive versus antigen-experienced comparison.

V was cut by 2 bases and J by 8 bases, with 10 bases left in between. This CDR3 region has 13 residues. CDR1 is ENHRY and CDR2 is SYGVKD in the germline V gene. Russia was home to the donors, healthy Caucasian individuals aged about 6 to 90. A minimum of 6 micrograms of total RNA was extracted per sample. Through a sample-barcoded 5' primer and a J-beta primer mix, a second PCR was run for about 6 to 12 cycles. Each cDNA molecule carried a tag from a template-switch adaptor that contained 12 random nucleotides. MiXCR, applied by TCRdb to the 5' RACE reads, yields one record per CDR3 protein. The sample includes roughly 1.9 million distinct CDR3 sequences, about two fifths seen only once; the top ten take about 23%. With respect to this clonotype: Its antigen remains unidentified.

This clonotype originated in a human donor in good health. The chain combines TRBV10-3 with TRBJ2-1; perhaps TRBD1 as D (6 bases). Sequencing was carried out using blood. CDR3 DNA: TGTGCCATCAGTGAGACGGACAGATATGAGCAGTTCTTC. Encoded protein: CAISETDRYEQFF.